Below, 25 T cell receptor beta chains from the same sample are listed, as sequenced in a study of cytomegalovirus exposure and HLA in healthy donors. The PCR was carried out with 60 Vbeta primers and 13 Jbeta primers. Sequencing used immunoSEQ multiplex PCR; TCRdb keeps in-frame clones, though not all of them. The repertoire holds more than 200,000 clones, with 70% as singletons. Sequenced: PBMCs. The receptors were sampled from a man aged 35 to 55 in good health and CMV-seropositive.

The rearrangement links TRBV9 to TRBJ1-6; D is unclear. The V and J ends lost 4 bases and 10 bases respectively, with 21 bases between them. This CDR3 has 16 residues. The germline gives CDR1 SGDLS, CDR2 YYNGEE. In nucleotides, the CDR3 is TGTGCCAGCAGCCAAAGAAATCCGGGGTTGCGCTCACCCCTCCACTTT. Translated, it gives CASSQRNPGLRSPLHF.

This clone was found once. The gene calls are TRBV5-1 and TRBJ2-1; 13 bases fit TRBD2. Trimming removed 0 bases from V and 9 bases from J; junction bases left unmatched: 3. The CDR3 contains 15 residues. Per the germline V gene, CDR1 is SGHRS and CDR2 is YFSETQ. The CDR3 bases are TGCGCCAGCAGCTTGGTTACTAGCGGGGGGGCTGAGCAGTTCTTC. Its translation: CASSLVTSGGAEQFF.

This clone was counted once. The chain couples TRBV28 to TRBJ2-7, with a tentative D call TRBD1 (5 bases). The germline V gene encodes CDR1 MDHEN and CDR2 SYDVKM. V gave up 1 base and J gave up 5 bases, with 18 bases separating them. There are 16 residues in the CDR3. The CDR3 DNA follows: TGTGCCAGCAGTTTATACCGGCCAGGGCGAGACCACGAGCAGTACTTC. Its protein is CASSLYRPGRDHEQYF.

As regards this clone: At one boundary the junction diverges from the germline segment, which might be a read error. The rearrangement links TRBV7-9 to TRBJ1-6; tentative D call: TRBD1 (5 bases). The germline V gene has CDR1 SEHNR and CDR2 FQNEAQ (reference sequence). The CDR3 runs 15 residues. CDR3 sequence reads: CSSSPGLPIDSPLHF. The CDR3 nucleotides are TGTTCCAGCAGCCCGGGACTGCCAATCGATTCACCCCTCCACTTT.

This clone was counted only a few times. The V call is TRBV19, the J call TRBJ2-7; TRBD1 aligns across 7 bases. The CDR3 covers 14 residues. The germline gives CDR1 LNHDA, CDR2 SQIVND (reference sequence). V was pared by 3 bases and J by 2 bases, with 4 bases of the junction left unmatched. The CDR3, as DNA: TGTGCCAGTAGTATGGGGGACAGAGCCTACGAGCAGTACTTC. It yields the protein CASSMGDRAYEQYF.

The V and J genes are TRBV28 and TRBJ2-7; 7 nucleotides align to TRBD1. After removal of 10 bases from V and 5 bases from J, the junction contained 2 bases not matched to a gene. Per the germline V gene, CDR1 is MDHEN and CDR2 is SYDVKM. The CDR3 runs to 10 residues. The chain's CDR3 is CATQGDEQYF. The DNA for the CDR3 is TGTGCCACTCAGGGGGACGAGCAGTACTTC.

The chain has TRBV29-1 and TRBJ2-3; 7 nucleotides match TRBD1. Trimming took 7 bases from V and 6 from J; bases not matched to a gene: 4. There are 11 residues in the CDR3. CDR1 SQVTM and CDR2 ANQGSEA come from the germline V gene. Here the CDR3 reads CSAPTGDTQYF. CDR3 sequence (DNA): TGCAGCGCCCCGACAGGGGATACGCAGTATTTT.

The chain uses TRBV6-1 and TRBJ1-1, with D possibly being TRBD1 (5 bases). Trimming pared 3 bases from V and 2 bases from J, leaving 16 bases between. Germline V gene data show CDR1 as MNHNS and CDR2 as SASEGT. The CDR3 consists of 16 residues. The CDR3 DNA reads as TGTGCCAGCAGTGACCCTTGGGACTCACTAAACACTGAAGCTTTCTTT. This codes for CASSDPWDSLNTEAFF.

This sequence joins TRBV7-9 and TRBJ1-2; D not certain. Germline CDR1 SEHNR, CDR2 FQNEAQ (reference sequence). This CDR3 contains 12 residues. Deletions cut 3 bases from V and 13 bases from J, with 15 bases between. The CDR3 region has the DNA TGTGCCAGCAGCTTTCCTCGAGATGGTCCCACCTTC. This translates into CASSFPRDGPTF.

This clone showed up just a few times. The chain links TRBV5-1 to TRBJ2-6, with TRBD1 as a possible D gene (6 bases). Germline V gene sequence: CDR1 SGHRS, CDR2 YFSETQ. The V gene lost 4 bases and the J gene lost 0 bases, with 11 bases spanning the gap. The CDR3 loop spans 16 amino acids. CDR3 sequence reads: CASSRDISSGANVLTF. CDR3 DNA sequence: TGCGCCAGCAGCAGGGACATTAGCTCTGGGGCCAACGTCCTGACTTTC.

As concerns this clone: The CDR3 carries no conserved terminal phenylalanine or tryptophan, so it likely arises from a read error. Because the CDR3's place on the DNA is in doubt, the DNA is left out and the CDR3 is given as listed by TCRdb. The chain carries TRBV13 and TRBJ1-2. Counting both end residues, the CDR3 totals 8 amino acids. CDR1 and CDR2 from the germline V gene are PRHDT and FYEKMQ (reference sequence). CDR3: CASRPPRG.

The chain recombines TRBV5-1 with TRBJ2-7; D may be TRBD2 (7 bases). Germline CDR1 SGHRS, CDR2 YFSETQ. The CDR3 extends over 16 amino acids. V lost 4 bases and J lost 0, with 17 bases in between. CDR3 loop: CASSAGGQGNSYEQYF. The CDR3 bases are TGCGCCAGCAGCGCCGGGGGGCAGGGGAACTCCTACGAGCAGTACTTC.

This clone has just one count. This sequence joins TRBV21-1 and TRBJ1-1; TRBD1 reflects the table's D call only, with no check against the DNA. TRBV21-1 is a listed pseudogene. The CDR3 contains 17 residues. The DNA of the CDR3 is TGTGCCAGCAGCACCCGACAGGGCTCACTATTGAACACTGAAGCTTTCTTT. Protein sequence: CASSTRQGSLLNTEAFF.

This clone was seen a few times. The chain combines TRBV9 with TRBJ2-2, with D maybe TRBD2 (6 bases). CDR3 length: 14 residues. Germline CDR1 SGDLS, CDR2 YYNGEE. Between the trimmed V and J ends, which lost 0 bases and 7 bases, there was a span of 10 bases. CDR3 residues: CASSVVAGSGELFF. In DNA form, the CDR3 reads TGTGCCAGCAGCGTAGTAGCCGGGAGCGGGGAGCTGTTTTTT.

J is TRBJ2-2 and V is TRBV15; 7 nucleotides align to TRBD2. This CDR3 is built from 16 residues. Germline V CDR1 and CDR2: LNHNV, YYDKDF (reference sequence). Losses at the gene ends were 5 bases for V and 0 bases for J; bases not matched to a gene: 6. This CDR3 is CATSLTSVANTGELFF. DNA of the CDR3: TGTGCCACCAGCTTAACTAGCGTAGCGAACACCGGGGAGCTGTTTTTT. Full variable domain (outside the CDR3, taken from reference TRBV15 and TRBJ2-2): DAMVIQNPRYQVTQFGKPVTLSCSQTLNHNVMYWYQQKSSQAPKLLFHYYDKDFNNEADTPDNFQSRRPNTSFCFLDIRSPGLGDTAMYLCATSLTSVANTGELFFGEGSRLTVL.

The V call is TRBV28, the J call TRBJ1-1, with D possibly matching TRBD1 (5 bases). The CDR3 is 13 residues long. Germline V CDR1 and CDR2: MDHEN, SYDVKM. With 7 bases removed from V and 2 bases from J, the gap between germline ends came to 11 bases. The CDR3 sequence: CASMGGGNTEAFF. In DNA form, the CDR3 reads TGTGCCAGCATGGGGGGGGGTAACACTGAAGCTTTCTTT.

The chain links TRBV5-5 to TRBJ1-1, with a tentative D call TRBD1 (5 bases). The CDR3 sequence is 13 residues long. Germline CDR1 reads SGHKS; CDR2 reads YYEKEE (reference sequence). V lost 2 bases and J lost 6, with 11 bases in between. CDR3 coding DNA: TGTGCCAGCAGCTTTCGGGGGGACTCTGAAGCTTTCTTT. Protein: CASSFRGDSEAFF.

The rearrangement uses TRBV18 and TRBJ1-1, with D tentatively TRBD1 (6 bases). V dropped 2 bases and J dropped 3 bases, with 10 bases sitting between them. The CDR3 contains 14 residues. Germline assignment: CDR1 KGHSH and CDR2 LQKENI. DNA of the CDR3: TGTGCCAGCTCACCAGGGGGCAAGGACACTGAAGCTTTCTTT. This codes for CASSPGGKDTEAFF.

This sequence joins TRBV9 and TRBJ2-7, with TRBD1 matching over 7 bases. Germline assignment: CDR1 SGDLS and CDR2 YYNGEE. The CDR3 covers 13 residues. J gave up 6 bases and V 3 bases, and 6 bases lay outside the gene matches. CDR3 coding DNA: TGTGCCAGCAGCGAGACAGGGTACGGCGAGCAGTACTTC. Translation gives CASSETGYGEQYF.

This clone has a handful of counts. The CDR3 DNA sequence: TGTGCCAGTAGTATAGATTGGACATATCCTACGACGGGGCAGTACTTC. It translates to CASSIDWTYPTTGQYF. This rearrangement joins TRBV19 to TRBJ2-7; tentatively, D is TRBD1 (5 bases). V was clipped by 0 bases and J by 9 bases, with 21 bases between them. The germline V gene encodes CDR1 LNHDA and CDR2 SQIVND (reference sequence). The CDR3 length is 16 residues.

The chain has TRBV1 and TRBJ2-2; TRBD2, the table's D call, lacks a check against the DNA. TRBV1 is given as a pseudogene. The CDR3 spans 17 residues. CDR3 region: CTSSHPGGPPGAGELFF. The CDR3 coding sequence is TGCACCAGCAGCCACCCGGGGGGGCCGCCGGGAGCCGGGGAGCTGTTTTTT.

In its sample, this clone was seen a few times. The CDR3 here is CASSQSVREDNSPLHF. The CDR3 coding sequence is TGCGCCAGCAGTCAATCGGTGAGGGAGGATAATTCACCCCTCCACTTT. The chain employs TRBV23-1 and TRBJ1-6, with unresolved D. TRBV23-1 is noted as an ORF with a role that remains uncertain. V was shortened by 0 bases and J by 5 bases, with 11 bases between the two germline ends. The CDR3 runs 16 residues.

The chain has TRBV27 and TRBJ1-5, with D maybe TRBD1 (6 bases). V lost 4 bases to trimming and J lost 6 bases, with 13 bases between them. Germline CDR1 is MNHEY and CDR2 is SMNVEV (reference sequence). This CDR3 is 14 amino acids long. The CDR3 is CASSSTGNPQPQHF. CDR3 nucleotide sequence: TGTGCCAGCAGTTCGACAGGTAACCCTCAGCCCCAGCATTTT.

The chain couples TRBV11-2 to TRBJ2-5, with TRBD1 identical over 7 bases. The ends lost 1 base at V and 2 bases at J; junction bases unmatched: 7. CDR1 and CDR2 from the germline V gene are SGHAT and FQNNGV. The CDR3 runs 16 residues. CDR3 sequence reads: CASSLGGQIIQETQYF. DNA for the CDR3: TGTGCCAGCAGCTTAGGGGGACAGATAATACAAGAGACCCAGTACTTC.

The chain combines TRBV4-2 with TRBJ1-2, with D unclear. The CDR3 is 11 amino acids. Germline values: CDR1 LGHNA, CDR2 YNFKEQ. Trimming removed 7 bases at V and 3 bases at J, with 6 bases between. The CDR3 here is CASMSDYGYTF. The CDR3 DNA is TGTGCCAGCATGTCGGACTATGGCTACACCTTC.